Listed below are T cell receptor beta chains from one sample, sequenced in a study of blood T cell repertoires in COVID-19. The protocol was immunoSEQ multiplex PCR, while the TCRdb copy is restricted to in-frame clones and leaves out a portion. The sample shows 150,000 to 250,000 clones, roughly four fifths of them seen only once. The sequencing sample was made of PBMCs or T cells enriched from blood (not recorded which). These TCRs come from a man aged 35 to 55 who had recovered from COVID-19. Each CDR3 is given with its conserved first and last residue. The D gene is left open where the match is weak. Clone size is stated in some rows and not others, as once, few, many or a class when expanded.

d_call clone_size j_call v_call cdr3_aa cdr3_nt
. . TRBJ2-3 TRBV4-2 CASSHGRGITDTQYF TGTGCCAGCAGCCATGGGAGGGGGATCACAGATACGCAGTATTTT
TRBD2 . TRBJ2-2 TRBV28 CASSFGGSHTGELFF TGTGCCAGCAGTTTTGGCGGGAGCCACACCGGGGAGCTGTTTTTT
. . TRBJ1-1 TRBV3-1/TRBV3-2 CASSQVTATEAFF TGTGCCAGCAGCCAAGTGACAGCCACTGAAGCTTTCTTT
TRBD1 once TRBJ2-7 TRBV9 CASSVRTGGAEQYF TGTGCCAGCAGCGTCAGGACAGGGGGAGCCGAGCAGTACTTC
. . TRBJ1-1 TRBV30 CAWKNSLNTEAFF TGTGCCTGGAAGAACAGCTTGAACACTGAAGCTTTCTTT
TRBD2 . TRBJ2-1 TRBV2 CASSPTSASSYNEQFF TGTGCCAGCAGCCCGACTAGCGCGAGCTCCTACAATGAGCAGTTCTTC
TRBD2 . TRBJ2-2 TRBV29-1 CSVWTSLNTGELFF TGCAGCGTTTGGACTAGCCTGAACACCGGGGAGCTGTTTTTT
. . TRBJ1-1 TRBV14 CASSQDHFGEAFF TGTGCCAGCAGCCAAGATCACTTCGGTGAAGCTTTCTTT
. . TRBJ2-2 TRBV19 CASSWPDGLTGELFF TGTGCCAGTAGTTGGCCGGACGGACTCACCGGGGAGCTGTTTTTT
. . TRBJ1-4 TRBV11-2 CASSLVLLNCTVF TGTGCCAGCAGCTTAGTCCTCCTGAACTGTACTGTTTTT
TRBD1 . TRBJ2-1 TRBV6-5 CASRDRALSNEQFF TGTGCCAGCCGGGACAGGGCCCTCAGCAATGAGCAGTTCTTC
. . TRBJ2-3 TRBV29-1 CSVEHSAGDTQYF TGCAGCGTTGAACACTCAGCGGGAGATACGCAGTATTTT
. few TRBJ1-2 TRBV3-1/TRBV3-2 CASSQDLAGSRFFYGYTF TGTGCCAGCAGCCAAGATCTTGCAGGGTCCAGATTTTTCTATGGCTACACCTTC
TRBD1 . TRBJ1-1 TRBV27 CASSSTGLEDEAFF TGTGCCAGCAGTTCGACAGGGTTGGAGGATGAAGCTTTCTTT
. . TRBJ2-7 TRBV29-1 CSVDGTGKDLAGVGEQYF TGCAGCGTAGATGGGACAGGGAAGGATCTAGCGGGAGTAGGAGAGCAGTACTTC
TRBD2 few TRBJ2-7 TRBV5-5 CASSLAGGGGSTSGNEQYF TGTGCCAGCAGCTTGGCCGGGGGCGGGGGGTCGACTAGCGGGAACGAGCAGTACTTC
. few TRBJ1-6 TRBV4-2 CASSQEGSSYNSPLHF TGTGCCAGCAGCCAAGAAGGGAGCTCCTATAATTCACCCCTCCACTTT
. once TRBJ2-1 TRBV10-1 CASSKHNEQFF TGCGCCAGCAGCAAACATAATGAGCAGTTCTTC
TRBD1 once TRBJ1-4 TRBV5-8 CASSLARTGPEKLFF TGTGCCAGCAGCTTGGCAAGGACAGGGCCTGAAAAACTGTTTTTT
. . TRBJ1-2 TRBV19 CASSPTQGYGYTF TGTGCCAGTAGTCCCACACAGGGTTATGGCTACACCTTC
TRBD1 . TRBJ1-1 TRBV5-4 CASNQDRGTEAFF TGTGCCAGCAACCAAGACAGGGGCACTGAAGCTTTCTTT
. . TRBJ1-5 TRBV9 CASSVQGVNQPQHF TGTGCCAGCAGCGTTCAGGGCGTAAATCAGCCCCAGCATTTT
TRBD1 . TRBJ1-3 TRBV3-1/TRBV3-2 CASSPRDRTSILPGNTIYF TGTGCCAGCAGCCCGCGGGACAGGACAAGCATCCTGCCTGGAAACACCATATATTTT
. . TRBJ1-2 TRBV2 CASSEGVGYHGYTF TGTGCCAGCAGTGAAGGGGTGGGCTATCATGGCTACACCTTC
. . TRBJ1-2 TRBV12-3/TRBV12-4 CASSAGSYGYTF TGTGCCAGCAGTGCAGGGTCCTATGGCTACACCTTC
. . TRBJ2-1 TRBV28 CASTTASYEQFF TGTGCCAGCACGACAGCCTCCTATGAGCAGTTCTTC
TRBD2 . TRBJ2-1 TRBV29-1 CSARGGGGRAQRNEQFF TGCAGCGCCCGGGGGGGTGGCGGGAGGGCCCAGAGAAATGAGCAGTTCTTC
TRBD1 once TRBJ1-2 TRBV9 CASSGTGVNYGYTF TGTGCCAGCAGCGGAACAGGGGTCAACTATGGCTACACCTTC
TRBD1 . TRBJ2-5 TRBV13 CASSPYRGDRRETQYF TGTGCCAGCAGCCCCTACAGGGGCGATAGGAGGGAGACCCAGTACTTC
. once TRBJ1-1 TRBV2 CASKGIVNTEAFF TGTGCCAGCAAGGGGATTGTGAACACTGAAGCTTTCTTT
. . TRBJ1-3 TRBV3-1/TRBV3-2 CASSRDSLRGNTIYF TGTGCCAGCAGCCGAGACAGTCTCCGTGGAAACACCATATATTTT
TRBD1 . TRBJ1-5 TRBV30 CAWSVTAGGINSNQPQHF TGTGCCTGGAGTGTAACAGCAGGGGGAATCAATAGCAATCAGCCCCAGCATTTT
TRBD1 . TRBJ1-6 TRBV12-3/TRBV12-4 CASGLDRGGTLHF TGTGCCAGCGGATTAGACAGGGGAGGCACCCTCCACTTT
. . TRBJ2-7 TRBV4-2 CASSQDRNRVSYEQYF TGTGCCAGCAGCCAAGACCGGAACCGGGTATCCTACGAGCAGTACTTC
. . TRBJ2-7 TRBV2 CASPPTGTLTAYEQYF TGTGCCAGCCCGCCCACCGGGACTCTTACCGCCTACGAGCAGTACTTC
. . TRBJ1-3 TRBV21-1 CASNSGGIHTIYF TGTGCCAGCAACTCAGGGGGGATTCACACCATATATTTT
TRBD1 . TRBJ1-2 TRBV10-2 CASRDRGRANYGYTF TGCGCCAGCAGAGACAGGGGTCGGGCTAACTATGGCTACACCTTC
TRBD1 . TRBJ2-2 TRBV5-1 CASSWTGGAGGELFF TGCGCCAGCAGCTGGACAGGGGGCGCGGGCGGGGAGCTGTTTTTT
TRBD1 . TRBJ1-2 TRBV15 CATSPDRNYGYTF TGTGCCACCAGTCCGGACAGGAACTATGGCTACACCTTC
. . TRBJ1-2 TRBV18 CASSPDSNYGYTF TGTGCCAGCTCACCAGACAGCAACTATGGCTACACCTTC
TRBD1 . TRBJ1-4 TRBV28 CASRQGGANEKLFF TGTGCCAGCCGACAGGGGGGGGCTAATGAAAAACTGTTTTTT
. . TRBJ1-5 TRBV27 CATAEGHNNQPQHF TGTGCCACCGCTGAGGGACACAACAATCAGCCCCAGCATTTT
. . TRBJ1-5 TRBV19 CASSIEATGSDQPQHF TGTGCCAGTAGTATAGAAGCAACAGGGTCAGATCAGCCCCAGCATTTT